This T cell receptor (beta chain) is drawn from a study of type 1 regulatory T cells. The wider study: This in vitro CD4 product, T-allo10, is enriched for Tr1 cells and alloantigen-specific.

This clonotype came up a few times. Germline CDR1 and CDR2: SGHDT and YYEEEE. This CDR3 spans 13 amino acids. Deletions cut 4 bases from V and 3 bases from J, with 11 bases between. TCRdb fed the reads into MiXCR, producing one record per CDR3 protein. The repertoire holds 80,000 to 100,000 distinct CDR3 sequences, roughly a third seen once, with around 2.2% in the top ten. Sample: CD4+ T cells, either the whole sample or a sorted fraction (not recorded which). This clonotype was sampled from a human donor in good health. The chain carries TRBV5-6 and TRBJ2-7; tentative D call: TRBD2 (6 bases). CDR3 nucleotide sequence: TGTGCCAGCAGCCCAACTAGCAACTACGAGCAGTACTTC. Its translation: CASSPTSNYEQYF.